This is a list of T cell receptor beta chains from one sample in a study of T cells after yellow fever vaccination. One entry per CDR3 protein results from TCRdb running MiXCR on the 5' RACE reads. The table shows some 260,000 distinct CDR3 sequences, with over 4.5% occurring only once. Sequences were derived from CD4+ T cells sorted from PBMCs, sampled on the day of the yellow fever booster vaccination. These receptors all come from a man aged 18 to 35 who received the YFV17D yellow fever vaccine. CDR3s include the opening cysteine and the closing phenylalanine or tryptophan. Fields, in order: D gene, V gene, J gene, clone size, CDR3 DNA, CDR3 protein. A D gene is named only where the DNA matches it firmly. Clone size is not always given. Where it is, it says once, few, many or a class for expanded clones.

.	TRBV7-2	TRBJ2-3	.	TGTGCCAGCAGCCGGGTCTGGACAGATACGCAGTATTTT	CASSRVWTDTQYF
.	TRBV7-8	TRBJ2-3	many	TGTGCCAGCAGCTCCCTGTCCCCTGGTGCGCAGTATTTT	CASSSLSPGAQYF
.	TRBV11-2	TRBJ2-2	few	TGTGCCAGCAGCTTATTAGCGGCTACGAACACCGGGGAGCTGTTTTTT	CASSLLAATNTGELFF
TRBD1	TRBV29-1	TRBJ2-3	many	TGCAGCGTTCGGGACAGAAGAACAGATACGCAGTATTTT	CSVRDRRTDTQYF
.	TRBV6-5	TRBJ1-2	.	TGTGCCAGCAGTTACTCGAAATGGCGGGCCTACACCTTC	CASSYSKWRAYTF
.	TRBV4-2	TRBJ1-6	few	TGTGCCAGCAGCCGGAAAGCACAGGGTCCGATTTCACCCCTCCACTTT	CASSRKAQGPISPLHF
.	TRBV20-1	TRBJ2-2	.	TGCAGTGCTAGAGGCCCCGCCGGGGATCACACCGGGGAGCTGTTTTTT	CSARGPAGDHTGELFF
.	TRBV12-3/TRBV12-4	TRBJ2-2	few	TGTGCCAGCTCTAGAGGGGGTAGCACCGGGGAGCTGTTTTTT	CASSRGGSTGELFF
TRBD2	TRBV12-3/TRBV12-4	TRBJ2-1	few	TGTGCCAGCAGTTTCTGGCGGGGGGGCAATGAGCAGTTCTTC	CASSFWRGGNEQFF
.	TRBV7-2	TRBJ2-3	.	TGTGCCAGCAGCTTAGCTAGGGAGGATACGCAGTATTTT	CASSLAREDTQYF